This TCR beta chain comes out of a study of blood T cell repertoires in COVID-19. The repertoire was sequenced with immunoSEQ multiplex PCR; TCRdb's copy has only in-frame clones and lacks some. The sample lists hundreds of thousands of clones, about nine tenths occurring once. The germline CDR1 and CDR2 sequences are MRHNA and SNTAGT. The CDR3 sequence is 14 residues long. Trimming removed 7 bases from V and 1 base from J, with 13 bases in between. The sequenced sample was PBMCs or T cells enriched from blood (not recorded which). The source is a man between 18 and 29 years old who had recovered from COVID-19. V gene TRBV6-4 combines with J gene TRBJ1-1; D unclear. The DNA of the CDR3 is TGTGCCAGCAAGTATGAGGAGGAGAACACTGAAGCTTTCTTT. It encodes CASKYEEENTEAFF.